These 13 T cell receptor beta chains were sequenced from one sample in a study of cytomegalovirus exposure and HLA in healthy donors. 13 Jbeta primers and 60 Vbeta primers were used for the PCR. Repertoires were generated with immunoSEQ multiplex PCR, while TCRdb's copy carries only in-frame clones and drops some. The sample lists 210,000 or so clones; about 80% were seen once. Sequenced material: PBMCs. The receptor set was obtained from a woman in her forties in good health and CMV-seronegative.

This clone turned up a few times. CDR3 in DNA: TGTGCCAGCAGCTTAGACCGACACAGCCAAGAGACCCAGTACTTC. Translating it yields CASSLDRHSQETQYF. This rearrangement joins TRBV7-2 to TRBJ2-5; D uncertain. Germline V lookup: CDR1 SGHTA, CDR2 FQGNSA. The V gene lost 1 base and the J gene lost 1 base, with 10 bases spanning the gap. This CDR3 spans 15 amino acids. The full variable domain, in which reference TRBV7-2 and TRBJ2-5 provide the parts outside the CDR3, is GAGVSQSPSNKVTEKGKDVELRCDPISGHTALYWYRQSLGQGLEFLIYFQGNSAPDKSGLPSDRFSAERTGGSVSTLTIQRTQQEDSAVYLCASSLDRHSQETQYFGPGTRLLVL.

A few counts support this clone. V is TRBV25-1 and J is TRBJ2-1, with 7 nucleotides matching TRBD1. The germline CDR1 and CDR2 sequences are MGHDK and SYGVNS. This CDR3 spans 14 amino acids. J was trimmed by 5 bases and V by 6 bases; bases with no gene match: 7. CDR3 region: CASSHRGVDNEQFF. As DNA, the CDR3 is TGTGCCAGCAGCCACAGGGGAGTGGACAATGAGCAGTTCTTC.

The rearrangement uses TRBV9 and TRBJ1-1; 9 bases align to TRBD1. V shed 0 bases and J 10 bases; nucleotides not matched to a gene: 7. Germline V gives CDR1 SGDLS, CDR2 YYNGEE. This CDR3 region has 14 residues. The CDR3 DNA reads TGTGCCAGCAGCGTAGGGGACAGGGAGGCTGGAGCTTTCTTT. Encoded protein: CASSVGDREAGAFF.

V gene TRBV19 combines with J gene TRBJ2-7; 7 nucleotides align to TRBD1. V shed 9 bases, J shed 3 bases, and the junction held 11 bases outside the gene matches. Germline lookup yields CDR1 LNHDA and CDR2 SQIVND (reference sequence). The CDR3 is made up of 14 amino acids. In DNA, the CDR3 is TGTGCCAGCGCCAGTGGGACAGCATACTACGAGCAGTACTTC. Translated, it gives CASASGTAYYEQYF.

V and J are TRBV11-2 and TRBJ1-3; 7 bases match TRBD1. The CDR3 contains 15 residues. Germline V CDR1 and CDR2: SGHAT, FQNNGV. The J segment lost 0 bases and the V segment lost 5 bases, leaving 4 bases of the junction unmatched. The CDR3 DNA sequence: TGTGCCAGCAGCCGACAGGGCCACTCTGGAAACACCATATATTTT. Protein: CASSRQGHSGNTIYF.

V usage is TRBV2 and J usage is TRBJ1-2; 7 nucleotides match TRBD1. J gave up 4 bases and V 8 bases, and 16 bases lay outside the gene matches. Germline lookup yields CDR1 SNHLY and CDR2 FYNNEI. The CDR3 extends over 16 amino acids. The CDR3 nucleotides are TGTGCCAGCTTCGGTGGCTCCGGGACAGACCCCTATGGCTACACCTTC. Protein: CASFGGSGTDPYGYTF.

The V gene is TRBV18, the J gene TRBJ1-5; 9 nucleotides match TRBD1. Germline V CDR1 and CDR2: KGHSH, LQKENI. J lost 2 bases, V lost 2 bases, and 4 bases had no gene match. This CDR3 comprises 16 residues. The CDR3 nucleotides are TGTGCCAGCTCACCAGGGACAGGGCCCCGCAATCAGCCCCAGCATTTT. It translates to CASSPGTGPRNQPQHF.

The table lists this clone with a count of one. The V gene is TRBV5-1, the J gene TRBJ2-2; D is uncertain. The CDR3 runs 14 residues. CDR1 SGHRS and CDR2 YFSETQ come from the germline V gene. The V gene lost 4 bases and the J gene lost 2 bases, with 9 bases spanning the gap. The CDR3 sequence: CASSVTTNTGELFF. The CDR3 nucleotides read TGCGCCAGCAGCGTTACAACCAACACCGGGGAGCTGTTTTTT.

This chain connects TRBV23-1 to TRBJ1-2; D call uncertain. TRBV23-1 carries the ORF label, with uncertain function. The CDR3 runs to 16 residues. V was trimmed by 0 bases and J by 0 bases, leaving 11 bases between them. As DNA, the CDR3 is TGCGCCAGCAGTCAATCCCACACAGATTCTAACTATGGCTACACCTTC. The encoded protein is CASSQSHTDSNYGYTF.

This clone came up once. The V gene is TRBV7-9, the J gene TRBJ2-1, with unresolved D. The V gene's germline CDR1 is SEHNR and CDR2 FQNEAQ (reference sequence). This CDR3 has 13 amino acids. V was clipped by 2 bases and J by 5 bases, with 7 bases between them. The CDR3 sequence: CASSLSPDNEQFF. The CDR3 nucleotides read TGTGCCAGCAGCTTATCCCCGGACAATGAGCAGTTCTTC.

The rearrangement uses TRBV27 and TRBJ2-2; 13 bases are a match to TRBD2. The V segment lost 6 bases and the J segment 6 bases; nucleotides outside the gene matches: 10. The CDR3 length is 17 residues. From germline, CDR1 is MNHEY and CDR2 SMNVEV (reference sequence). In DNA form, the CDR3 reads TGTGCCAGCAGAATCAACGGGGGGACTAGCGGGGCCGGGGAGCTGTTTTTT. Its translation is CASRINGGTSGAGELFF.

The genes are TRBV2 and TRBJ2-3; 8 positions match TRBD2. The CDR3 sequence is 14 residues long. Germline assignment: CDR1 SNHLY and CDR2 FYNNEI. V gave up 4 bases and J gave up 5 bases; unmatched junction bases: 5. CDR3 sequence: CASSVTGGVDTQYF. CDR3 nucleotides: TGTGCCAGCAGTGTTACGGGGGGGGTAGATACGCAGTATTTT. Variable domain in full (rest from reference TRBV2 and TRBJ2-3): EPEVTQTPSHQVTQMGQEVILRCVPISNHLYFYWYRQILGQKVEFLVSFYNNEISEKSEIFDDQFSVERPDGSNFTLKIRSTKLEDSAMYFCASSVTGGVDTQYFGPGTRLTVL.

DNA of the CDR3: TGCGCCAGCAGCCAGGCAGGGGGACTGACTGAAGCTTTCTTT. Translated, it gives CASSQAGGLTEAFF. This sequence joins TRBV4-1 and TRBJ1-1; 7 bases are shared with TRBD1. CDR1 and CDR2 from the germline V gene are MGHRA and YSYEKL. The trim removed 3 bases at V and 5 bases at J, leaving 6 bases unmatched. This CDR3 region has 14 residues.